This T cell receptor beta chain was recovered during a study of blood T cell repertoires in COVID-19. Overall study context: Sites in the United States, Italy and Spain provided acute and convalescent COVID-19 samples. T cells, B-cell-depleted T cells, or PBMCs supplied cDNA or gDNA.

Enrolled during active infection, Seattle patients were then followed longitudinally. V shed 2 bases and J shed 3 bases, with 10 bases lying between them. CDR3 length: 14 residues. The germline V gene has CDR1 LGHDT and CDR2 YNNKEL (reference sequence). Original handling: From reference gene primer amplification, estimates of nucleated cell counts were derived. Profiled with immunoSEQ multiplex PCR; TCRdb holds only in-frame clones, not every one. The V and J calls and clone size were taken over from that table, and D and trimming were inferred from the DNA. The sample shows about 370,000 clones, 87% of them seen only once.

The rearrangement uses TRBV3-1 (or the pseudogene TRBV3-2) and TRBJ2-5, with D possibly matching TRBD1 (6 bases). The TCR comes from a woman in her 30s with COVID-19, enrolled during active disease. Sequencing was carried out using peripheral blood. The DNA for the CDR3 is TGTGCCAGCAGCCAACACGGACAGAAAGAGACCCAGTACTTC. Residues: CASSQHGQKETQYF.